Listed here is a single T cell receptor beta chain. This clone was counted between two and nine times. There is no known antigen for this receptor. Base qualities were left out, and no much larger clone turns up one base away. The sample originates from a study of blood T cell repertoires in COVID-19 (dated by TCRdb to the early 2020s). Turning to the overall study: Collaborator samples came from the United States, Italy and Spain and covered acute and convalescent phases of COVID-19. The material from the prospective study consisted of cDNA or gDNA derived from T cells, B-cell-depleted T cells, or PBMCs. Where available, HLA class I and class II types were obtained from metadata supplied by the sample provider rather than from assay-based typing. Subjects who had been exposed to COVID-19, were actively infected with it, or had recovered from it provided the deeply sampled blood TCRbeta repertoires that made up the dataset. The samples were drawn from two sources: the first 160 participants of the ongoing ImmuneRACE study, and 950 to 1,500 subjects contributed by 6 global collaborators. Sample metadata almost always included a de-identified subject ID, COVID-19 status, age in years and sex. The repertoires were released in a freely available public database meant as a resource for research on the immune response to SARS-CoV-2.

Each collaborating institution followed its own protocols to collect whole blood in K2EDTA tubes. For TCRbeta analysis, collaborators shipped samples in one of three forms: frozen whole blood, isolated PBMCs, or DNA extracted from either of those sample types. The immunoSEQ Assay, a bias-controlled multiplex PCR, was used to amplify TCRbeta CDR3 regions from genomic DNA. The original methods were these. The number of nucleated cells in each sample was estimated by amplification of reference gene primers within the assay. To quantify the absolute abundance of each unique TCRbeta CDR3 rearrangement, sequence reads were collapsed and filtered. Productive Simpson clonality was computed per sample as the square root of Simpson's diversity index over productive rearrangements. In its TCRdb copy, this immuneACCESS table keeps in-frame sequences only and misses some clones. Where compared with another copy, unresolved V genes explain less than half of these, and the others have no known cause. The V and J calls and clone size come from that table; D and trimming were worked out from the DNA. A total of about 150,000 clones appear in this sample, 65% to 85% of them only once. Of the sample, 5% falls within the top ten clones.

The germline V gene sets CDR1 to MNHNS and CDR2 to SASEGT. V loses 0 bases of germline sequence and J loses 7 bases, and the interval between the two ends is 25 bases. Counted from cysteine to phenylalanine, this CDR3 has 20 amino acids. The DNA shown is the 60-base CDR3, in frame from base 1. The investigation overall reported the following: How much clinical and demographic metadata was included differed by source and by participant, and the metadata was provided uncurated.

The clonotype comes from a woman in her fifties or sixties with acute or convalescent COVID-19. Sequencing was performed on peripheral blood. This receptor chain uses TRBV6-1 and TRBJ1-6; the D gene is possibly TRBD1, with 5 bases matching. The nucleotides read TGTGCCAGCAGTGAAGCGCCGGAGTTTTCAGGGTCCTTCTCCAATTCACCCCTCCACTTT. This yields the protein CASSEAPEFSGSFSNSPLHF.